This entry is about one T cell receptor beta chain. Its antigen remains unknown. The CDR3 is 15 residues long. Germline V gene sequence: CDR1 SGHDT, CDR2 YYEEEE. The V end lost 1 base, the J end lost 2 bases, and 10 bases lay between the germline ends. The sample originates from a study of neoadjuvant anti-PD-1 for oral cavity cancer. Turning to the study itself: Most patients had three to four biweekly doses of 3 mg/kg nivolumab before resection. Broader study findings: Non-responders to neoadjuvant nivolumab had significantly more clonal PBMC T cells than responders. Higher pretreatment Treg/Th17 ratios tracked higher pretreatment blood clonality.

These newly diagnosed stage II-IVA oral cavity squamous cell carcinoma patients had no prior systemic or radiation treatment. Assay used: immunoSEQ multiplex PCR; TCRdb lists only in-frame clones, some missing. The data hold 12,000 to 15,000 clones, with 55% to 80% observed a single time. This TCR was sampled from a person aged 40 to 85 with oral cavity squamous cell carcinoma. V and J are TRBV5-6 and TRBJ2-1; D gene unclear. The sequencing here drew on PBMCs, taken before nivolumab (anti-PD-1) treatment. In DNA form, the CDR3 reads TGTGCCAGCAGCTTGTCCGGCGGAGCCTACAATGAGCAGTTCTTC. This sequence encodes CASSLSGGAYNEQFF.